A selection of T cell receptor beta chains follows, all from one sample in a study of OX40 agonist ivuxolimab in advanced cancers. Sequencing used immunoSEQ multiplex PCR; TCRdb keeps in-frame clones, though not all of them. Of some 86,000 clones listed, 90% are singletons. Specimen: CD4+ or CD8+ T cells sorted from blood, collected in a trial of the OX40 agonist ivuxolimab. Receptors were obtained from an adult with an advanced solid tumor such as melanoma, head and neck, liver or kidney cancer. The CDR3 runs from the conserved cysteine through the conserved F or W. D genes are given only for firm matches. Rows give clone size only sometimes, using once, few, many, or a class for an expanded clone.

NA 13 TRBJ2-3 TRBV5-5 NA CASSLGATDTQYF TGTGCCAGCAGCTTGGGAGCTACTGATACGCAGTATTTT
NA 12 TRBJ1-3 TRBV28 NA CASSFSGNTIYF TGTGCCAGCAGTTTTTCTGGAAACACCATATATTTT
NA 19 TRBJ1-1 TRBV28 NA CASSLKSVGTQREGSEAFF TGTGCCAGCAGTTTAAAGTCTGTGGGAACACAGAGGGAGGGGTCTGAAGCTTTCTTT
TRBD2 15 TRBJ2-2 TRBV6-5 once CASSAELADTGELFF TGTGCCAGCAGCGCCGAACTAGCGGACACCGGGGAGCTGTTTTTT
NA 15 TRBJ1-2 TRBV18 NA CASSPESGSHYGYTF TGTGCCAGCTCACCAGAATCAGGGAGCCACTATGGCTACACCTTC
TRBD1 17 TRBJ1-5 TRBV28 NA CASSGETGLYSNQPQHF TGTGCCAGCAGTGGTGAGACAGGGCTATATAGCAATCAGCCCCAGCATTTT
NA 14 TRBJ2-2 TRBV5-1 NA CASAPTANTGELFF TGCGCCAGCGCCCCGACAGCGAACACCGGGGAGCTGTTTTTT
TRBD2 13 TRBJ2-3 TRBV19 NA CASSIDRGGLAWF TGTGCCAGTAGTATAGATCGCGGGGGACTAGCTTGGTTT
TRBD2 15 TRBJ2-1 TRBV11-2 NA CASSLDPRGVNEQFF TGTGCCAGCAGCTTAGACCCCCGGGGGGTAAATGAGCAGTTCTTC
TRBD1 13 TRBJ1-1 TRBV18 once CASSSSGGKEAFF TGTGCCAGCTCAAGTTCAGGGGGTAAAGAAGCTTTCTTT
NA 13 TRBJ1-1 TRBV28 NA CASSLLQYTEAFF TGTGCCAGCAGTCTTCTCCAGTACACTGAAGCTTTCTTT
NA 15 TRBJ1-1 TRBV7-2 NA CASSLWGAVNTEAFF TGTGCCAGCAGCTTATGGGGGGCTGTGAACACTGAAGCTTTCTTT
TRBD2 15 TRBJ2-1 TRBV5-6 NA CASSGWTSGNNEQFF TGTGCCAGCAGCGGGTGGACTAGCGGGAACAATGAGCAGTTCTTC
NA 13 TRBJ2-3 TRBV5-6 NA CATGLGGTDTQYF TGTGCCACCGGATTAGGTGGCACAGATACGCAGTATTTT
NA 15 TRBJ1-2 TRBV5-6 NA CASSLWAIPNYGYTF TGTGCCAGCAGCTTATGGGCAATTCCTAACTATGGCTACACCTTC
NA 15 TRBJ2-3 TRBV5-1 NA CASSPGTDYTDTQYF TGCGCCAGCAGCCCAGGGACTGACTACACAGATACGCAGTATTTT
TRBD1 17 TRBJ2-1 TRBV18 NA CASSPPGQISPYNEQFF TGTGCCAGCTCACCACCGGGACAGATTTCACCCTACAATGAGCAGTTCTTC
TRBD1 14 TRBJ1-3 TRBV28 NA CASSSTGEGNTIYF TGTGCCAGCAGTTCGACAGGGGAGGGAAACACCATATATTTT